This T cell receptor (beta chain) was sequenced for a study of OX40 agonist ivuxolimab in advanced cancers. Germline V gives CDR1 SGHNT, CDR2 YENEEA. CDR3 length: 13 amino acids. V was clipped by 2 bases and J by 2 bases, with 6 bases between them. Any history of autoimmune disease or systemic immunosuppression disqualified patients. The protocol was immunoSEQ multiplex PCR, while the TCRdb copy is restricted to in-frame clones and leaves out a portion. The sample has more than 85,000 clones, roughly nine tenths seen once. This material consisted of CD4+ or CD8+ T cells sorted from blood, taken in a trial of the OX40 agonist ivuxolimab. V is TRBV11-3 and J is TRBJ2-5; no clear D gene. The TCR originated in an adult with an advanced solid tumor such as melanoma, head and neck, liver or kidney cancer. The CDR3 DNA is TGTGCCAGCAGCTTAATCGGTCAAGAGACCCAGTACTTC. Amino acids: CASSLIGQETQYF. Together with reference TRBV11-3 and TRBJ2-5, the CDR3 gives the full variable domain: EAGVVQSPRYKIIEKKQPVAFWCNPISGHNTLYWYLQNLGQGPELLIRYENEEAVDDSQLPKDRFSAERLKGVDSTLKIQPAELGDSAVYLCASSLIGQETQYFGPGTRLLVL.